This T cell receptor (beta chain) was observed in a study of blood T cell repertoires in COVID-19. Study-level background: T cells, B-cell-depleted T cells, or PBMCs provided the cDNA or gDNA that served as material.

CDR1 MDHEN and CDR2 SYDVKM come from the germline V gene. V was trimmed by 7 bases and J by 9 bases, leaving 16 bases between them. The CDR3 has 13 amino acids. Source study methods: Scientists estimated how many nucleated cells there were by amplifying reference gene primers. The protocol was immunoSEQ multiplex PCR, while the TCRdb copy is restricted to in-frame clones and leaves out a portion. D and trimming come from the DNA, and the V and J calls and clone size come from that table. Of 150,000 to 200,000 clones in the sample, approximately 88% were seen once. Sequenced input: peripheral blood. The TCR originated in a woman aged 30 to 39 with acute or convalescent COVID-19. This chain uses TRBV28 with TRBJ2-1, with D possibly being TRBD2 (5 bases). The CDR3 protein is CASTGMGRGEQFF. In DNA, the CDR3 is TGTGCCAGCACCGGGATGGGCCGGGGTGAGCAGTTCTTC.